Detailed here is one T cell receptor beta chain. The specificity of this receptor is unknown. The sample holds no much larger clone one base away, and base qualities are not on file. The data belong to a study of beta chain features in type 1 diabetes listed by TCRdb under 2018. As for the study more broadly: Mean age, gender distribution, total cell number and subset yield were not different between patients and healthy donors. A total of roughly 100 million sorted cells were examined across all samples, and RNA yield correlated strongly with the number of cells per subset. The study compared TCRB repertoires of sorted circulating CD4+ T cell subsets between recently diagnosed type 1 diabetes patients and matched healthy donors. Regulatory and stem cell-like memory subsets were isolated from only 8 patients and 8 healthy donors, whereas naive and central memory subsets came from all 28 donors.

The paper as a whole reports these results and caveats: Fewer insertions and more nucleotide deletions at VDJ recombination sites were observed in patients with type 1 diabetes, implying thymic rearrangement abnormalities. PCR may preferentially amplify shorter templates, but because patient and control samples were amplified and corrected together, any resulting skew would affect both groups equally. Naive, central memory and regulatory TCRB repertoires appeared to be more alike among patients than among healthy donors. In all four CD4+ subsets, TCRB CDR3 length was moderately but significantly shorter in type 1 diabetes patients. Because the HLA sub-analyses included only small numbers of individuals, any influence of HLA type on TCRB rearrangement was left unresolved. Sequencing cDNA rather than genomic DNA could over-represent highly expressing activated cells, although activation and CD3 levels did not differ between groups.

All of the isolated RNA was reverse transcribed with the High Capacity cDNA Reverse Transcription Kit, so expressed TCRB transcripts were sequenced. Deep immunoSEQ sequencing was applied to naive, central memory and regulatory T cell samples, giving an average of around 4 million total reads per sample. Sorted cells were lysed in RLT buffer, and RNA was extracted using DNase-treated RNeasy Micro or Mini kits according to cell number. Each cell subset was processed on its own to prevent cross-contamination, while patient and healthy donor samples were processed together. The immunoSEQ multiplex PCR was used to amplify TCRB sequences from cDNA, yielding 87-bp fragments that span the CDR3 region. Amplicons were sequenced on the Illumina HiSeq platform. On the authors' methods: Synthetic template baselines were used to correct PCR bias computationally, reads within Hamming distance 2 were collapsed together, and singletons that could not be merged were discarded. Reads were aligned against IMGT so that V, D and J genes, CDR3 length and insertions or deletions at six rearrangement sites could be assigned. Clonotype counts were normalized to sorted cell number within each subset before computing true diversity and Gini coefficients with the tcR R package. The overlap coefficient, calculated on TCRB nucleotide sequences, was used to quantify repertoire sharing. The source is immuneACCESS, and TCRdb retained only in-frame sequences with V and J called. Part of the clones is not carried over; for the studies checked, unresolved V genes explain less than half of this, and the remainder is unexplained. Clone size and the V and J calls come from that table; the DNA yielded D and trimming. The sample table shows 150,000 or so clones, and around 8.3% are seen once. The ten largest clones add up to 0.45% to 0.6% of the sample.

CDR1 LGHNA and CDR2 YSLEER are derived from the germline V gene. Measured from the cysteine to the phenylalanine, the CDR3 is 13 residues long. Just the 39-base CDR3 DNA is kept, in frame starting at base 1. Relative to germline, V is 6 bases shorter and J is 2 bases shorter, with 9 bases between their ends. Each donor gave one peripheral blood draw, averaging roughly 0.11 L, which was collected into heparinised tubes. A BD FACSAria II was used to sort naive, central memory, regulatory and stem cell-like memory CD4+ T cells with a panel that included CD45RO, CCR7, CD25, CD127, CD95 and CD27. A purity above 95% was achieved for all sorted populations. PBMCs were separated immediately by Lymphoprep density gradient centrifugation and were stained directly, without being cultured. So that batch effects would be minimized, each experiment stained and sorted samples in pairs, pairing one healthy donor with one patient.

This clonotype was sampled from a woman aged 18-30 years with type 1 diabetes. Input material: central memory CD4+ T cells from blood. The receptor chain draws on TRBV4-3 and TRBJ2-3, with the D gene uncertain. The DNA is as follows: TGCGCCAGCAGTGAAGCCAACACAGATACGCAGTATTTT. Its coded protein is CASSEANTDTQYF.